One T cell receptor (beta chain) is described in this entry. These data belong to a study of blood T cell repertoires in COVID-19. The overall study: The United States, Italy and Spain provided the acute and convalescent COVID-19 samples. T cells, B-cell-depleted T cells, or PBMCs provided the cDNA or gDNA that served as material.

In the authors' methods: Amplification of reference gene primers provided the estimated nucleated cell counts. Only in-frame clones appear in the TCRdb table, and some are missing; sequencing was by immunoSEQ multiplex PCR. V and J calls and clone size are those listed in that table; D and trimming were worked out from the DNA. The repertoire holds around 60,000 clones, with 70% to 90% as singletons. The V and J ends lost 6 bases and 2 bases respectively, with 14 bases between them. This CDR3 region has 13 residues. Germline lookup yields CDR1 SQVTM and CDR2 ANQGSEA. Specimen: peripheral blood. The sequence derives from a woman of 80 years or more with acute or convalescent COVID-19. The gene calls are TRBV29-1 and TRBJ2-7; tentative D call: TRBD2 (5 bases). The CDR3, as DNA: TGCAGCGTCCGGGAAAAGGGAGCCTACGAGCAGTACTTC. Its protein product is CSVREKGAYEQYF.